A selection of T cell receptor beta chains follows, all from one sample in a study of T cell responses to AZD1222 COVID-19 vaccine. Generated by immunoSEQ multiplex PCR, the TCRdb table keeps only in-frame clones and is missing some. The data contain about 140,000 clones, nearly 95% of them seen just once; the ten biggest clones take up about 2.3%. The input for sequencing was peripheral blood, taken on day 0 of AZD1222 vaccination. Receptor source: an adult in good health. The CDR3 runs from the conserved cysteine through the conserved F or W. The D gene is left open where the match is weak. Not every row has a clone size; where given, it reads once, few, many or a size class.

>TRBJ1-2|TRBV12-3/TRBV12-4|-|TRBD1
CASSLSGGGGYTF
TGTGCCAGCAGTTTGTCAGGGGGTGGAGGCTACACCTTC
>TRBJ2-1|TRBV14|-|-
CASSQGIAPRSYNEQFF
TGTGCCAGCAGCCAAGGGATTGCCCCCCGCTCCTACAATGAGCAGTTCTTC
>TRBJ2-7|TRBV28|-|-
CATTLGAREQYF
TGTGCTACGACTCTTGGAGCTCGGGAGCAGTACTTC
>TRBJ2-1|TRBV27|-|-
CASSLSRYRTTSFTVYNEQFF
TGTGCCAGCAGTTTATCAAGGTACAGAACCACTAGTTTTACTGTCTACAATGAGCAGTTCTTC
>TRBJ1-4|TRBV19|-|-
CASSMGRSNEKLFF
TGTGCCAGTAGTATGGGCCGCTCTAATGAAAAACTGTTTTTT
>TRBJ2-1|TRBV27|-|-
CASSWTAPGEQFF
TGTGCCAGCAGTTGGACAGCTCCGGGTGAGCAGTTCTTC
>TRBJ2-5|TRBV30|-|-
CAWSMGFQETQYF
TGTGCCTGGAGTATGGGCTTCCAAGAGACCCAGTACTTC
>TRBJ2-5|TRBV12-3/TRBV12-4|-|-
CASSFSSETQYF
TGTGCCAGCAGTTTCTCCTCAGAGACCCAGTACTTC
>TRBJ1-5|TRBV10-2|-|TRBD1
CASSEQGAKSNQPQHF
TGCGCCAGCAGTGAACAGGGGGCGAAGAGCAATCAGCCCCAGCATTTT
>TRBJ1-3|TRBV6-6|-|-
CASSALQGNTIYF
TGTGCCAGCAGTGCGCTTCAAGGAAACACCATATATTTT
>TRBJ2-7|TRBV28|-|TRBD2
CASSFLRGKYEQYF
TGTGCCAGCAGTTTCTTGCGGGGGAAATACGAGCAGTACTTC
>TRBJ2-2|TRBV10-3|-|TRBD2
CAISESRGNSGTNTGELFF
TGTGCCATCAGTGAGTCCAGGGGAAATAGCGGGACGAACACCGGGGAGCTGTTTTTT
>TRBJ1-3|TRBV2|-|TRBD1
CASSHRNTRGTDNSGNTIYF
TGTGCCAGCAGTCATCGGAACACGCGGGGGACAGACAACTCTGGAAACACCATATATTTT
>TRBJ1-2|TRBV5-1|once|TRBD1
CASSFGQGDYGYTF
TGCGCCAGCAGCTTTGGACAGGGGGACTATGGCTACACCTTC
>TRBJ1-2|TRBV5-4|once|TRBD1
CASSVLQGAYGYTF
TGTGCCAGCAGCGTCCTACAGGGGGCCTATGGCTACACCTTC
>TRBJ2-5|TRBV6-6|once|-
CASSRTQETQYF
TGTGCCAGCAGTCGCACACAAGAGACCCAGTACTTC
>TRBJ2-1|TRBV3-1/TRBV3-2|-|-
CASSLAYNEQFF
TGTGCCAGCAGCCTGGCGTACAATGAGCAGTTCTTC
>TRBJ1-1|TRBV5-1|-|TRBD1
CASSLQGANTEAFF
TGCGCCAGCAGCTTACAGGGGGCGAACACTGAAGCTTTCTTT
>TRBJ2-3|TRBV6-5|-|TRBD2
CASISGGRTDTQYF
TGTGCCAGCATCTCGGGGGGTCGGACAGATACGCAGTATTTT
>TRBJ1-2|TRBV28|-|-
CASSLGATGRGSYGYTF
TGTGCCAGCAGTTTAGGCGCCACGGGACGGGGTTCCTATGGCTACACCTTC
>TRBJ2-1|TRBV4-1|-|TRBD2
CASSQEAAAGGPRNEQFF
TGCGCCAGCAGCCAAGAGGCAGCGGCGGGAGGGCCAAGGAATGAGCAGTTCTTC
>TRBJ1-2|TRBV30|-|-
CAWRPGRNYGYTF
TGTGCCTGGCGACCGGGACGCAACTATGGCTACACCTTC
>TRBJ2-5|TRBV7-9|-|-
CASSTAGGGETQYF
TGTGCCAGCAGCACCGCCGGGGGAGGTGAGACCCAGTACTTC
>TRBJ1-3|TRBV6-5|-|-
CATGSSGNTIYF
TGTGCCACGGGGTCCTCCGGAAACACCATATATTTT
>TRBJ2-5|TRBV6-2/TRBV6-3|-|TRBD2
CASSYLGTSAGETQYF
TGTGCCAGCAGTTACCTAGGGACTAGCGCTGGGGAGACCCAGTACTTC
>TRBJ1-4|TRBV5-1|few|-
CASSLEGNEHEKLFF
TGCGCCAGCAGCTTGGAGGGGAACGAGCATGAAAAACTGTTTTTT
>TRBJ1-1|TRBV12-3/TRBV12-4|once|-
CASSLNVGGAFF
TGTGCCAGCAGTTTAAATGTCGGCGGGGCTTTCTTT
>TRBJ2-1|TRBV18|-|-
CASSPQGLHNEQFF
TGTGCCAGCTCACCGCAGGGGCTCCACAATGAGCAGTTCTTC
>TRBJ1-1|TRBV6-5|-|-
CASSYSTHGGTEAFF
TGTGCCAGCAGTTACTCGACCCACGGGGGCACTGAAGCTTTCTTT
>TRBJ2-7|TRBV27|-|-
CASSLLGGAGTYEQYF
TGTGCCAGCAGTTTACTCGGGGGCGCCGGAACCTACGAGCAGTACTTC
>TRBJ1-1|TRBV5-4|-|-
CASSRQTSNTEAFF
TGTGCCAGCAGCCGCCAGACGTCGAACACTGAAGCTTTCTTT
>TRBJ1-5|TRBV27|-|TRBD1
CASSPRTGGLLSNQPQHF
TGTGCCAGCAGTCCTCGGACAGGGGGTTTGCTAAGCAATCAGCCCCAGCATTTT
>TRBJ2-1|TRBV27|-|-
CASRGGNQYNEQFF
TGTGCCAGCAGAGGGGGGAATCAATACAATGAGCAGTTCTTC
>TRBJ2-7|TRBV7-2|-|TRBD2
CASSLDRTSGSYEQYF
TGTGCCAGCAGCTTAGACAGGACTAGCGGGAGCTACGAGCAGTACTTC
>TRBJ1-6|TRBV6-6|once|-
CASSPPGDPNSPLHF
TGTGCCAGCAGTCCCCCAGGGGACCCTAATTCACCCCTCCACTTT
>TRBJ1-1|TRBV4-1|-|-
CASSQLLRAGASTEAFF
TGCGCCAGCAGCCAACTCCTCAGAGCAGGGGCTTCCACTGAAGCTTTCTTT
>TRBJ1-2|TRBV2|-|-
CASSAEGGGQGHTF
TGTGCCAGCAGTGCGGAGGGAGGTGGGCAGGGCCACACCTTC
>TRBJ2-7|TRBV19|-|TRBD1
CASSGTDLYEQYF
TGTGCCAGTTCCGGGACAGACCTATACGAGCAGTACTTC
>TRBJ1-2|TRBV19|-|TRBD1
CASFLPGGRDYGYTF
TGTGCCAGCTTCCTTCCAGGGGGCAGGGACTATGGCTACACCTTC
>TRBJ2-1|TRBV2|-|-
CASSEAWINEQFF
TGTGCCAGCAGTGAGGCTTGGATCAATGAGCAGTTCTTC
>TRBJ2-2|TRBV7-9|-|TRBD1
CASSYWTGNTGELFF
TGTGCCAGCAGCTACTGGACAGGGAACACCGGGGAGCTGTTTTTT
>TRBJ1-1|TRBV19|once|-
CASSIRSPNTEAFF
TGTGCCAGTAGTATTCGCAGTCCGAACACTGAAGCTTTCTTT
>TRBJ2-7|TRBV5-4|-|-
CASSTKGGTYEQYF
TGTGCCAGCAGCACGAAAGGAGGAACCTACGAGCAGTACTTC
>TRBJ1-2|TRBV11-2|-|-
CASSLDGGRGSYTF
TGTGCCAGCAGCTTAGATGGGGGGAGGGGAAGCTACACCTTC
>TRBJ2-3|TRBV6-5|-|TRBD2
CASKIGGALDTQYF
TGTGCCAGCAAGATCGGGGGGGCGCTGGATACGCAGTATTTT
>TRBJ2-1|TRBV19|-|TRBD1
CASRGQGYNEQFF
TGTGCCAGCCGGGGACAGGGTTACAATGAGCAGTTCTTC
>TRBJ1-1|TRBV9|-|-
CASSVGSGMNTEAFF
TGTGCCAGCAGCGTAGGGTCCGGCATGAACACTGAAGCTTTCTTT
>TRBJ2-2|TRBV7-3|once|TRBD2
CASSLTSGGTNTGELFF
TGTGCCAGCAGCTTGACTAGCGGGGGGACGAACACCGGGGAGCTGTTTTTT
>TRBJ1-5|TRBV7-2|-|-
CASSHRENQPQHF
TGTGCCAGCAGCCACAGGGAGAATCAGCCCCAGCATTTT
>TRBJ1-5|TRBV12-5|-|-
CASGLIGQPQHF
TGTGCTAGTGGTTTGATAGGTCAGCCCCAGCATTTT
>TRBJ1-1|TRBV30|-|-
CAWSVLLGGVMNTEAFF
TGTGCCTGGAGTGTATTATTGGGCGGGGTAATGAACACTGAAGCTTTCTTT
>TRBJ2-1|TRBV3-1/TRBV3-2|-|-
CASSQEASGGNEQFF
TGTGCCAGCAGCCAGGAAGCGAGCGGTGGCAATGAGCAGTTCTTC
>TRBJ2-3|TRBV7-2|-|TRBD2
CASSLGLAGTDTQYF
TGTGCCAGCAGCTTAGGGCTAGCGGGGACAGATACGCAGTATTTT
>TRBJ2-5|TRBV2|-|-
CASSEQGLQETQYF
TGTGCCAGCAGTGAACAGGGATTACAAGAGACCCAGTACTTC
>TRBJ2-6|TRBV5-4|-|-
CATASAGALGANVLTF
TGTGCCACCGCCTCCGCGGGGGCGCTTGGGGCCAACGTCCTGACTTTC